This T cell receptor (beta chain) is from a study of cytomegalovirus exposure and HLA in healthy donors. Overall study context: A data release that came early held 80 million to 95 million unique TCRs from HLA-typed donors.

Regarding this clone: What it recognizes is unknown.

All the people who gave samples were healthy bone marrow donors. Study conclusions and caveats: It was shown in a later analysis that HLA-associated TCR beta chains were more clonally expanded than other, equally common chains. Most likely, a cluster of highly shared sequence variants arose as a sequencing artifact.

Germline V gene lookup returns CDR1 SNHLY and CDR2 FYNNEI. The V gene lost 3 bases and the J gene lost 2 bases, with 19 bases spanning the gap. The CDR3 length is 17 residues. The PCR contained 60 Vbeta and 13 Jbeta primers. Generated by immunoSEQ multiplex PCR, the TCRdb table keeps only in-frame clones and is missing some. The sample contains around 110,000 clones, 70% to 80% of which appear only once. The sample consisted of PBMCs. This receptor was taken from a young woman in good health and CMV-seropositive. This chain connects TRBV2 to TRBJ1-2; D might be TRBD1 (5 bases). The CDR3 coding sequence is TGTGCCAGCAGTGATCAGTTCCAGGGTTCTATGAACTATGGCTACACCTTC. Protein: CASSDQFQGSMNYGYTF.